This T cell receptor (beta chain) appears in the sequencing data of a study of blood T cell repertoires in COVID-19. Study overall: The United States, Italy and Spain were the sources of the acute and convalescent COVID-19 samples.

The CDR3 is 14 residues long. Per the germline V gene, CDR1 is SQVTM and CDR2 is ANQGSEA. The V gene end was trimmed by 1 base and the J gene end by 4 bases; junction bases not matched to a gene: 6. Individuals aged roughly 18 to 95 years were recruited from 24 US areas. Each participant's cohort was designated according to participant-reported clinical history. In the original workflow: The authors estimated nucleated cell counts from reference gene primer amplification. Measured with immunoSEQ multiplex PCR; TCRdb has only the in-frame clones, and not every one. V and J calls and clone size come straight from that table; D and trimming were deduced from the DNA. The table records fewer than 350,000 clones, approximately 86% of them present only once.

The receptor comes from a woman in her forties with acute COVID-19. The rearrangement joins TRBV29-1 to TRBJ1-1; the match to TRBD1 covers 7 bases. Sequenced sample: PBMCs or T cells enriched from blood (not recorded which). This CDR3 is CSVEARDSGTEAFF. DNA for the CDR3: TGCAGCGTTGAAGCAAGGGACAGTGGCACTGAAGCTTTCTTT.